These 28 T cell receptor beta chains share one sample of origin, sequenced in a study of T-cell memory formation after mild COVID-19. Each CDR3 protein is one row after TCRdb ran MiXCR on the 5' RACE reads. The top ten clones hold 20% to 25% of a sample with fewer than 400,000 distinct CDR3 sequences, approximately 13% of them seen once. Specimen: PBMCs or a T cell subset sorted from them (not recorded which). These receptors originate from a man aged 18 to 29 who had mild COVID-19 (a few samples of this study predate the infection). Cell type and time point are not known.

The J gene is TRBJ2-7, the V gene TRBV12-3 or TRBV12-4; D tentatively reads TRBD1 or TRBD2 (5 bases each). This CDR3 contains 12 residues. V was shortened by 3 bases and J by 6 bases, with 9 bases between the two germline ends. This CDR3 is CASSFGAGEQYV. The CDR3, as DNA: TGTGCCAGCAGTTTCGGGGCAGGCGAGCAGTACGTC.

This clonotype has a count of ten or more. The V gene is TRBV7-8, the J gene TRBJ2-3, with D possibly matching TRBD2 (5 bases). The CDR3 extends over 15 amino acids. CDR1 SGHVS and CDR2 FQNEAQ come from the germline V gene. The germline V and J ends were trimmed by 0 bases and 2 bases, with 9 bases remaining between them. The CDR3 loop is CASSLADFNTDTQYF. The CDR3 DNA is TGTGCCAGCAGCTTAGCGGACTTTAACACAGATACGCAGTATTTT.

In its sample, this clonotype was seen a few times. This chain joins TRBV6-5 and TRBJ1-1; 8 nucleotides line up with TRBD1. Germline V gene data show CDR1 as MNHEY and CDR2 as SVGAGI. The junction had 4 bases not matched to a gene; V was cut back by 0 bases and J by 4 bases. The CDR3 is made up of 15 amino acids. CDR3 amino acids: CASSYSTGAGTEAFF. The CDR3 coding sequence is TGTGCCAGCAGTTACTCGACAGGGGCTGGCACTGAAGCTTTCTTT.

This clonotype was recorded many times. This chain uses TRBV7-9 with TRBJ1-2; the D is unclear. There are 13 residues in the CDR3. The ends were cut back, 5 bases at V and 1 base at J, with 8 bases in the middle. In germline, CDR1 is SEHNR, CDR2 FQNEAQ (reference sequence). CDR3 nucleotides: TGTGCCAGCAGCCTTACGGATAACTATGGCTACACCTTC. Amino acids: CASSLTDNYGYTF.

The chain carries TRBV5-1 and TRBJ2-1, with D possibly being TRBD2 (5 bases). CDR1 is SGHRS and CDR2 is YFSETQ in the germline V gene. V shed 3 bases and J shed 10 bases, with 17 bases lying between them. The CDR3 runs to 14 residues. CDR3 in amino acids: CASSSRPERGEQFF. The DNA for the CDR3 is TGCGCCAGCAGCTCACGGCCAGAAAGAGGGGAGCAGTTCTTC.

CDR3 coding DNA: TGTGCCAGCAGTTACATGGGGGACTCCTACAATGAGCAGTTCTTC. It is translated as CASSYMGDSYNEQFF. The chain joins TRBV6-5 to TRBJ2-1; perhaps D is TRBD1 or TRBD2 (5 bases each). Germline V CDR1 and CDR2: MNHEY, SVGAGI. With 2 bases removed from V and 0 bases from J, the gap between germline ends came to 8 bases. The CDR3 totals 15 residues.

This clonotype has just a few counts. The rearrangement links TRBV21-1 to TRBJ1-6; the D call TRBD1 from the table was never checked on the DNA. TRBV21-1 is a known pseudogene. CDR3 length: 15 residues. CDR3 region: CASSGRRGPNSPLHF. CDR3 DNA sequence: TGTGCCAGCAGCGGGCGAAGGGGGCCTAATTCACCCCTCCACTTT.

This clonotype was observed a few times. The chain carries TRBV7-3 and TRBJ2-1; maybe TRBD2 (7 bases). There are 15 residues in the CDR3. Germline CDR1 and CDR2: SGHTA and FQGTGA. Between the trimmed V and J ends, which lost 8 bases and 2 bases, there was a span of 16 bases. The CDR3: CASSTSGGPYNEQFF. The CDR3 bases are TGTGCCAGCTCTACCTCGGGGGGCCCCTACAATGAGCAGTTCTTC.

This clonotype appeared many times. The chain has TRBV5-1 and TRBJ1-5; D possibly corresponds to TRBD1 (6 bases). V dropped 0 bases and J dropped 0 bases, with 13 bases sitting between them. This CDR3 is 17 amino acids long. The germline V gene encodes CDR1 SGHRS and CDR2 YFSETQ. CDR3 amino acids: CASSLAYGGHSNQPQHF. Written as DNA, the CDR3 is TGCGCCAGCAGCTTGGCCTATGGGGGGCATAGCAATCAGCCCCAGCATTTT.

This clonotype was observed a handful of times. This chain connects TRBV7-2 to TRBJ2-3; D is perhaps TRBD2 (6 bases). CDR1 SGHTA and CDR2 FQGNSA come from the germline V gene. The length of the CDR3 is 17 residues. Trimming removed 1 base from V and 0 bases from J, with 14 bases in between. The CDR3 nucleotides are TGTGCCAGCAGCTTAGGGGATAGCGGAACTAGCACAGATACGCAGTATTTT. Protein: CASSLGDSGTSTDTQYF.

The chain recombines TRBV20-1 with TRBJ2-3; 12 nucleotides agree with TRBD2. Trimming cost V 3 bases and J 6 bases; bases outside gene matches: 7. Looked up from germline, CDR1 is DFQATT and CDR2 is SNEGSKA (reference sequence). The CDR3 sequence is 15 residues long. As DNA, the CDR3 is TGCAGTGCTAGGAGAGGGCTAGCGGGGGGGGATACGCAGTATTTT. It specifies CSARRGLAGGDTQYF.

This clonotype came up many times. The chain employs TRBV6-6 and TRBJ2-7, with D perhaps matching TRBD1 (5 bases). This CDR3 contains 12 residues. Per the germline V gene, CDR1 is MNHNY and CDR2 is SVGAGI (reference sequence). V was trimmed by 4 bases and J by 4 bases, leaving 8 bases between them. This CDR3 is CASSSQGYEQYF. For the CDR3, the DNA is TGTGCCAGCAGTTCCCAGGGTTACGAGCAGTACTTC.

A few counts support this clonotype. The chain links TRBV2 to TRBJ2-1; a possible D gene is TRBD2 (5 bases). Germline assignment: CDR1 SNHLY and CDR2 FYNNEI. Trimming took off 4 bases at V and 0 bases at J, with 10 bases between the two ends. CDR3 length: 15 amino acids. The CDR3 region is CASSGSESSYNEQFF. DNA for the CDR3: TGTGCCAGCAGTGGTAGCGAGAGCTCCTACAATGAGCAGTTCTTC. Using reference TRBV2 and TRBJ2-1 for the parts outside the CDR3, the full variable domain is EPEVTQTPSHQVTQMGQEVILRCVPISNHLYFYWYRQILGQKVEFLVSFYNNEISEKSEIFDDQFSVERPDGSNFTLKIRSTKLEDSAMYFCASSGSESSYNEQFFGPGTRLTVL.

The J gene is TRBJ2-5, the V gene TRBV6-2 or TRBV6-3; D may be TRBD2 (5 bases). CDR1 MNHEY and CDR2 SVGEGT come from the germline V gene. This CDR3 is built from 14 residues. V was cut by 2 bases and J by 2 bases, with 9 bases left in between. The CDR3 loop reads CASSYRPGQETQYF. The CDR3 coding sequence is TGTGCCAGCAGTTACCGTCCGGGGCAAGAGACCCAGTACTTC.

This clonotype occurred a few times. V gene TRBV5-5 combines with J gene TRBJ1-3; D is perhaps TRBD1 (5 bases). Germline CDR1 and CDR2: SGHKS and YYEKEE (reference sequence). This CDR3 has 15 residues. V lost 4 bases and J 0 bases, leaving 11 bases between the germline ends. The chain's CDR3 is CASSQTGNSGNTIYF. For the CDR3, the DNA is TGTGCCAGCAGCCAAACAGGAAACTCTGGAAACACCATATATTTT. The full variable domain, in which reference TRBV5-5 and TRBJ1-3 provide the parts outside the CDR3, is DAGVTQSPTHLIKTRGQQVTLRCSPISGHKSVSWYQQVLGQGPQFIFQYYEKEERGRGNFPDRFSARQFPNYSSELNVNALLLGDSALYLCASSQTGNSGNTIYFGEGSWLTVV.

The chain is built from TRBV7-9 and TRBJ1-3, with a possible D match to TRBD1 (6 bases). V lost 8 bases and J lost 8, with 10 bases in between. The CDR3 consists of 11 residues. Germline V gene lookup returns CDR1 SEHNR and CDR2 FQNEAQ (reference sequence). The DNA of the CDR3 is TGTGCCAGCCCGGGGGGGCACACCATATATTTT. It specifies CASPGGHTIYF.

The chain links TRBV29-1 to TRBJ2-3; D is possibly TRBD2 (5 bases). CDR1 is SQVTM and CDR2 is ANQGSEA in the germline V gene. The length of the CDR3 is 13 residues. Trimming removed 8 bases at V and 0 bases at J, with 12 bases between. DNA for the CDR3: TGCAGCAATCGGAGGACTAGCACAGATACGCAGTATTTT. The encoded protein is CSNRRTSTDTQYF.

In its sample, this clonotype was seen a few times. This rearrangement joins TRBV4-2 to TRBJ2-1, with 9 bases identical to TRBD2. Trimming at V came to 3 bases and at J to 5 bases, leaving 2 bases not matched to a gene. There are 14 residues in the CDR3. Germline V gene lookup returns CDR1 LGHNA and CDR2 YNFKEQ. CDR3 in amino acids: CASSQGGGDNEQFF. The CDR3 bases are TGTGCCAGCAGCCAGGGCGGGGGGGACAATGAGCAGTTCTTC.

This chain uses TRBV5-1 with TRBJ2-3, with D possibly being TRBD2 (6 bases). Germline V gene sequence: CDR1 SGHRS, CDR2 YFSETQ. Deletions cut 4 bases from V and 4 bases from J, with 16 bases between. CDR3 length: 15 residues. This CDR3 is CASSARGGWPDTQYF. The CDR3 nucleotides read TGCGCCAGCAGCGCTCGTGGGGGGTGGCCAGATACGCAGTATTTT. The full variable domain, with the rest looked up from reference TRBV5-1 and TRBJ2-3, is KAGVTQTPRYLIKTRGQQVTLSCSPISGHRSVSWYQQTPGQGLQFLFEYFSETQRNKGNFPGRFSGRQFSNSRSEMNVSTLELGDSALYLCASSARGGWPDTQYFGPGTRLTVL.

The chain couples TRBV7-6 to TRBJ2-3, with D perhaps TRBD1 (5 bases). Germline-derived CDR1 and CDR2 are SGHVS and FNYEAQ. The CDR3 is made up of 16 amino acids. V was cut by 1 base and J by 1 base, with 12 bases left in between. The CDR3 loop reads CASSLGGVYRTDTQYF. The CDR3 DNA reads TGTGCCAGCAGCTTAGGGGGCGTATACCGCACAGATACGCAGTATTTT.

This clonotype has just a few counts. The rearrangement links TRBV12-5 to TRBJ2-1; D ambiguous. Germline CDR1 LGHNT, CDR2 FRNRAP. V dropped 1 base and J dropped 8 bases, with 12 bases sitting between them. This CDR3 contains 14 residues. The CDR3 loop reads CASGLEGAVDEQFF. Written as DNA, the CDR3 is TGTGCTAGTGGTTTGGAGGGTGCGGTCGATGAGCAGTTCTTC.

This chain connects TRBV7-2 to TRBJ2-7, with 8 bases identical to TRBD2. The CDR3 consists of 15 residues. V trimming: 4 bases; J trimming: 6 bases; junction bases outside the gene matches: 11. Germline V gene lookup returns CDR1 SGHTA and CDR2 FQGNSA. The CDR3 bases are TGTGCCAGCAGCTCATCCCAGCGGGGGCCGGGCGAGCAGTACTTC. It encodes CASSSSQRGPGEQYF. The full variable domain, its missing parts supplied by reference TRBV7-2 and TRBJ2-7, is GAGVSQSPSNKVTEKGKDVELRCDPISGHTALYWYRQSLGQGLEFLIYFQGNSAPDKSGLPSDRFSAERTGGSVSTLTIQRTQQEDSAVYLCASSSSQRGPGEQYFGPGTRLTVT.

This clonotype has more than one count but fewer than ten. The chain carries TRBV4-1 and TRBJ1-2; TRBD1 might be the D (5 bases). The length of the CDR3 is 14 residues. The ends were cut back, 4 bases at V and 4 bases at J, with 13 bases in the middle. In germline, CDR1 is MGHRA, CDR2 YSYEKL. CDR3 protein: CASSPGPGLYGYTF. DNA for the CDR3: TGCGCCAGCAGCCCAGGGCCCGGGCTCTATGGCTACACCTTC.

This clonotype occurred many times. The chain recombines TRBV29-1 with TRBJ2-5; TRBD1 might be the D (5 bases). V was cut by 4 bases and J by 1 base, with 7 bases left in between. The CDR3 is 12 residues long. Germline V lookup: CDR1 SQVTM, CDR2 ANQGSEA. The CDR3: CSVGRVQETQYF. DNA for the CDR3: TGCAGCGTTGGCAGGGTCCAAGAGACCCAGTACTTC.

This chain uses TRBV5-1 with TRBJ2-3; D gene uncertain. The CDR3 has 14 residues. In germline, CDR1 is SGHRS, CDR2 YFSETQ. V shed 0 bases and J shed 3 bases, with 8 bases lying between them. The CDR3 protein is CASSLDKGTDTQYF. The CDR3 DNA follows: TGCGCCAGCAGCTTGGACAAGGGTACAGATACGCAGTATTTT.

This clonotype was picked up a small number of times. The V gene is TRBV6-5, the J gene TRBJ2-1; tentatively, D is TRBD2 (5 bases). Trimming removed 4 bases at V and 7 bases at J, with 11 bases between. There are 13 residues in the CDR3. Germline CDR1 is MNHEY and CDR2 is SVGAGI. In DNA form, the CDR3 reads TGTGCCAGCAGTTTTCGGGAATGGAATGAGCAGTTCTTC. Its translation is CASSFREWNEQFF.

This chain links TRBV5-1 with TRBJ1-5, with unresolved D. V shed 2 bases and J shed 5 bases, with 8 bases lying between them. The length of the CDR3 is 13 residues. Germline V gene data show CDR1 as SGHRS and CDR2 as YFSETQ. The chain's CDR3 is CASSFAPDQPQHF. CDR3 bases: TGCGCCAGCAGCTTTGCGCCCGATCAGCCCCAGCATTTT.

This clonotype was seen a handful of times. The chain recombines TRBV28 with TRBJ2-5, with D unclear. V gave up 3 bases and J gave up 1 base, with 12 bases separating them. The CDR3 runs to 15 residues. Germline V gene lookup returns CDR1 MDHEN and CDR2 SYDVKM. CDR3 sequence reads: CASSFPSPGQETQYF. The CDR3 nucleotides read TGTGCCAGCAGTTTTCCGTCCCCTGGCCAAGAGACCCAGTACTTC.